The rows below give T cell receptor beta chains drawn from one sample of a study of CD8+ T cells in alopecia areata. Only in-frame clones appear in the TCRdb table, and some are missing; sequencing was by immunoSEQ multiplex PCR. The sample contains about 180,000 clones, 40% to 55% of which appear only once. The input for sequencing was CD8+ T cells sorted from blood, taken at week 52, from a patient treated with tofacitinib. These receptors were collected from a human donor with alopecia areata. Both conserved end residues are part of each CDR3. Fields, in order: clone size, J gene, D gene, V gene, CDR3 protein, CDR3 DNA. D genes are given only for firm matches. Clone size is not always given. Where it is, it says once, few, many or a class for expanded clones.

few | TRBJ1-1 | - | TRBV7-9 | CASSSSGDRGEAFF | TGTGCCAGCAGCTCTAGTGGGGACCGGGGCGAAGCTTTCTTT
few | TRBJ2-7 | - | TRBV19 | CASSSTRGPYGEQYF | TGTGCCAGTAGTTCGACCAGGGGACCTTATGGCGAGCAGTACTTC
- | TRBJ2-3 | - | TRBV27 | CASSLRRTDTQYF | TGTGCCAGCAGTTTGAGGCGAACAGATACGCAGTATTTT
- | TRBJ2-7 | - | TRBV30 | CAWSSGWGNEQYF | TGTGCCTGGAGTTCAGGGTGGGGGAACGAGCAGTACTTC
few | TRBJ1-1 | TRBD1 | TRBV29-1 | CSAADRGVEAFF | TGCAGCGCGGCCGACAGGGGCGTTGAAGCTTTCTTT
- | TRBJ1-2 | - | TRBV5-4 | CASSPGQSNYGYTF | TGTGCCAGCAGCCCTGGACAGTCTAACTATGGCTACACCTTC
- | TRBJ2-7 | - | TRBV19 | CASSPPPSQGRPYEQYF | TGTGCCAGTAGTCCACCACCCTCACAGGGTAGGCCCTACGAGCAGTACTTC
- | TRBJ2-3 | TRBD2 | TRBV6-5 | CASSYAGGEDTQYF | TGTGCCAGCAGTTACGCGGGGGGGGAAGATACGCAGTATTTT
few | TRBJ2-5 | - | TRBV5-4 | CASSSVGAQETQYF | TGTGCCAGCAGCTCGGTTGGGGCCCAAGAGACCCAGTACTTC
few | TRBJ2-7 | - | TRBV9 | CASSVGSQEQYF | TGTGCCAGCAGCGTAGGCTCACAGGAGCAGTACTTC
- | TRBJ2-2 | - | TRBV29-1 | CSVDGLNTGELFF | TGCAGCGTTGACGGGTTGAACACCGGGGAGCTGTTTTTT
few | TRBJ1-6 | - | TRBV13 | CASSLGQSNSPLHF | TGTGCCAGCAGCTTAGGACAGTCTAATTCACCCCTCCACTTT
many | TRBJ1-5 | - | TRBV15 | CATSRDQGASQPQHF | TGTGCCACCAGCAGAGATCAGGGAGCTTCGCAGCCCCAGCATTTT
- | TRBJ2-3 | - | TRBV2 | CANRLPDTQYF | TGTGCCAATCGACTCCCAGATACGCAGTATTTT
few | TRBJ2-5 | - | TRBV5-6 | CASSLDGETQYF | TGTGCCAGCAGCTTGGATGGGGAGACCCAGTACTTC
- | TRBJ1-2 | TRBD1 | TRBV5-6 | CASSGQGFNYGYTF | TGTGCCAGCAGCGGACAGGGTTTCAACTATGGCTACACCTTC
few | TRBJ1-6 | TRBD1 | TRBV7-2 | CASSLAFRGQVNSPLHF | TGTGCCAGCAGCTTAGCGTTTAGGGGGCAGGTGAATTCACCCCTCCACTTT